This is a list of T cell receptor beta chains from one sample in a study of early T cells in non-severe SARS-CoV-2 infection. MiXCR, applied by TCRdb to the 5' RACE reads, yields one record per CDR3 protein. This table has some 96,000 distinct CDR3 sequences, 13% appearing once. Sequenced sample: whole blood. These receptors were obtained from an adult who was a healthcare worker with PCR-confirmed SARS-CoV-2 infection or an uninfected control (not recorded which). Both conserved end residues are part of each CDR3. Each record gives: D gene, clone size, V gene, J gene, CDR3 protein, CDR3 DNA. The D gene is left open where the match is weak. Only some rows state a clone size, as once, few, many or a class for expanded clones.

TRBD1	many	TRBV11-2	TRBJ2-2	CASSYQGQGGIAGELFF	TGTGCCAGCAGCTACCAAGGACAGGGTGGTATCGCCGGGGAGCTGTTTTTT
TRBD2	few	TRBV6-1	TRBJ2-3	CASSMGRAGASDTQYF	TGTGCCAGCAGTATGGGTCGAGCGGGGGCCTCAGATACGCAGTATTTT
-	many	TRBV11-2	TRBJ2-1	CASSPIGGAAYNEQFF	TGTGCCAGCAGCCCCATCGGGGGAGCAGCCTACAATGAGCAGTTCTTC
-	-	TRBV20-1	TRBJ2-2	CSAGGTGELFF	TGCAGTGCCGGGGGCACCGGGGAGCTGTTTTTT
TRBD2	many	TRBV7-2	TRBJ2-1	CASSALRGGADNEQFF	TGTGCCAGCAGCGCCCTGCGGGGGGGAGCCGACAATGAGCAGTTCTTC
TRBD1	-	TRBV24-1	TRBJ2-7	CATYRDSSYEQYF	TGTGCCACCTACCGGGACAGCTCCTACGAGCAGTACTTC
-	-	TRBV28	TRBJ2-7	CASSRPYEQYF	TGTGCCAGCAGCCGACCCTACGAGCAGTACTTC
-	many	TRBV9	TRBJ2-5	CASSLPGGPRETQYF	TGTGCCAGCAGCCTCCCCGGTGGGCCCAGAGAGACCCAGTACTTC
TRBD2	few	TRBV15	TRBJ2-7	CATSRALGASGVYEQYF	TGTGCCACCAGCAGAGCCCTGGGGGCTAGCGGGGTCTACGAGCAGTACTTC
-	many	TRBV5-5	TRBJ2-1	CASSARAPGYNEQFF	TGTGCCAGCAGCGCGAGGGCACCCGGTTACAATGAGCAGTTCTTC
-	few	TRBV5-4	TRBJ2-1	CASSPAGGSYNEQFF	TGTGCCAGCAGCCCGGCTGGGGGTTCCTACAATGAGCAGTTCTTC
-	many	TRBV27	TRBJ1-4	CASSVSGVQWEKLFF	TGTGCCAGCAGTGTCTCCGGGGTCCAATGGGAAAAACTGTTTTTT
-	-	TRBV6-1	TRBJ1-2	CASSEATNYGYTF	TGTGCCAGCAGTGAAGCGACCAACTATGGCTACACCTTC
TRBD1	many	TRBV6-2/TRBV6-3	TRBJ2-3	CASRRTGTGEADTQYF	TGTGCCAGCAGACGAACCGGGACAGGGGAAGCAGATACGCAGTATTTT
TRBD1	-	TRBV6-6	TRBJ2-7	CASSSPGGEQYF	TGTGCCAGCAGTAGTCCAGGGGGCGAGCAGTACTTC
-	-	TRBV12-3/TRBV12-4	TRBJ2-7	CASTRTPAEQYF	TGTGCCAGCACCAGGACTCCTGCCGAGCAGTACTTC
TRBD1	-	TRBV7-2	TRBJ2-2	CANSDRAGGGELFF	TGTGCCAACTCCGACAGGGCGGGTGGCGGGGAGCTGTTTTTT
TRBD2	-	TRBV7-2	TRBJ2-2	CASSFSGGTPGELFF	TGTGCCAGCAGCTTTAGCGGGGGGACCCCCGGGGAGCTGTTTTTT
-	many	TRBV20-1	TRBJ2-3	CSAGSTQYF	TGCAGTGCAGGGTCTACGCAGTATTTT
TRBD1	many	TRBV5-1	TRBJ2-1	CASSSGTGHDEQFF	TGCGCCAGCAGCTCCGGGACAGGGCACGATGAGCAGTTCTTC
-	-	TRBV28	TRBJ1-3	CASSLLAGISGNTIYF	TGTGCCAGCAGTTTACTCGCAGGCATCTCTGGAAACACCATATATTTT
TRBD2	many	TRBV24-1	TRBJ2-4	CATSLAGNIQYF	TGTGCCACCAGCCTAGCGGGGAACATTCAGTACTTC